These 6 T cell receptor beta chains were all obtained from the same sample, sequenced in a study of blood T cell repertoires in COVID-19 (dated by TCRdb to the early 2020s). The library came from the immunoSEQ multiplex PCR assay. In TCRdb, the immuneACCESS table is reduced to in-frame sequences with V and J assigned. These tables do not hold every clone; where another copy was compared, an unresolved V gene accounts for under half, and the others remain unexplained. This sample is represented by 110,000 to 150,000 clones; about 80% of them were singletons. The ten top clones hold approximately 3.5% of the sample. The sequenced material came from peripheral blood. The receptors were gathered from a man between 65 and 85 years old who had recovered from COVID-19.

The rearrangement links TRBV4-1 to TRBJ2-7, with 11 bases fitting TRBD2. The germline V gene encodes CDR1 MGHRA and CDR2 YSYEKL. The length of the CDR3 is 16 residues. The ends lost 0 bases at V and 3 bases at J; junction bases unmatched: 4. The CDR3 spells CASSQEGLAEVYEQYF. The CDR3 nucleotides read TGCGCCAGCAGCCAAGAGGGACTAGCGGAGGTCTACGAGCAGTACTTC.

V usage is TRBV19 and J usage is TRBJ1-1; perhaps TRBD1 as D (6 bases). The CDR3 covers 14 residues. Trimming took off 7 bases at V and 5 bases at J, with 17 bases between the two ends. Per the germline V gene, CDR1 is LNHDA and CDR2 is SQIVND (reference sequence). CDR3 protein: CASTSGGGYTEAFF. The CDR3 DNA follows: TGTGCCAGTACCTCGGGAGGGGGTTATACTGAAGCTTTCTTT.

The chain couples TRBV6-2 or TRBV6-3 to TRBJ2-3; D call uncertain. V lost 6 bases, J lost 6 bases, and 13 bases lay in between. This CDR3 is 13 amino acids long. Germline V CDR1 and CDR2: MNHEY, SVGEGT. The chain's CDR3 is CASSPIRRDTQYF. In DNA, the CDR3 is TGTGCCAGCAGCCCGATCCGGCGGGATACGCAGTATTTT.

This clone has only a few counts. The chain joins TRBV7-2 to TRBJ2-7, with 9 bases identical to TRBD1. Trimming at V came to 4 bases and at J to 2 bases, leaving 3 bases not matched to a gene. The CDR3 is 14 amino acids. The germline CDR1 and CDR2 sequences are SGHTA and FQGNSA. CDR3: CASSSRQGAYEQYF. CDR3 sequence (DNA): TGTGCCAGCAGCTCCCGACAGGGGGCCTACGAGCAGTACTTC. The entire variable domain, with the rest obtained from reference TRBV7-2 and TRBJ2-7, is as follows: GAGVSQSPSNKVTEKGKDVELRCDPISGHTALYWYRQSLGQGLEFLIYFQGNSAPDKSGLPSDRFSAERTGGSVSTLTIQRTQQEDSAVYLCASSSRQGAYEQYFGPGTRLTVT.

In DNA form, the CDR3 reads TGTGCCAGTAGTATCGGTAGCGGGTCCTACAATGAGCAGTTCTTC. Translated, it gives CASSIGSGSYNEQFF. This chain connects TRBV19 to TRBJ2-1, with 7 bases that match TRBD2. After removal of 3 bases from V and 1 base from J, the junction contained 3 bases not matched to a gene. The CDR3 is 15 amino acids. Germline CDR1 LNHDA, CDR2 SQIVND (reference sequence).

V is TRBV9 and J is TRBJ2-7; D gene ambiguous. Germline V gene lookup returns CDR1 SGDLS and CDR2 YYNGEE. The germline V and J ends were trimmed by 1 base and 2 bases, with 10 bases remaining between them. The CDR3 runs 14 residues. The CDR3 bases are TGTGCCAGCAGCGTAAGCAGGTCTCCCTACGAGCAGTACTTC. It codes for CASSVSRSPYEQYF.